This T cell receptor beta chain is from a study of CD8 T cells in ankylosing spondylitis. Per the germline V gene, CDR1 is DFQATT and CDR2 is SNEGSKA (reference sequence). V lost 0 bases, J lost 3 bases, and 6 bases lay in between. The CDR3 sequence is 13 residues long. This clonotype has at least ten counts. The antigen remains undetermined. A single record per CDR3 protein comes from TCRdb applying MiXCR to the 5' RACE reads. This repertoire shows roughly 160,000 distinct CDR3 sequences, around 10% found once; its top ten account for roughly 29%. The study, taken as a whole, reports: One TCR beta motif, made up of under ten highly homologous variants, appeared characteristic of ankylosing spondylitis blood.

This chain joins TRBV20-1 and TRBJ2-1; the D is unclear. The clonotype originates from a male donor with ankylosing spondylitis or in good health (not recorded which). Material for sequencing was blood, either unsorted or a sorted T cell fraction (not recorded which). Here the CDR3 reads CSARDPYYNEQFF. The CDR3 nucleotides read TGCAGTGCTAGAGATCCCTACTACAATGAGCAGTTCTTC.